These T cell receptor beta chains were read from a single sample in a study of STAT5B mutations in CD4+ large granular lymphocyte leukemia. Method: immunoSEQ multiplex PCR; TCRdb's copy keeps in-frame clones and lacks some. In the table there are some 4,000 clones, roughly 71% of which are singletons. Sequences were obtained from PBMCs. The receptor source for this set is a man in his 70s with CD4+ T-cell large granular lymphocyte leukemia. Both conserved end residues are part of each CDR3. A D gene is named only where the DNA matches it firmly. Not all rows give a size; the values are once, few, many and, for expanded clones, a class.

CDR3 length,V gene,clone size,J gene,D gene,CDR3 protein,CDR3 DNA
16,TRBV9,.,TRBJ2-5,TRBD2,CASSVGGAGDQETQYF,TGTGCCAGCAGCGTAGGCGGAGCGGGAGACCAAGAGACCCAGTACTTC
15,TRBV6-5,.,TRBJ1-5,TRBD1,CASSRTGGDNQPQHF,TGTGCCAGCAGTCGGACAGGGGGCGACAATCAGCCCCAGCATTTT
18,TRBV6-1,.,TRBJ1-5,.,CASSEDVGDLFINQPQHF,TGTGCCAGCAGTGAAGACGTAGGGGATTTATTCATAAATCAGCCCCAGCATTTT
14,TRBV12-5,.,TRBJ2-1,TRBD1,CASGLPGQGDEQFF,TGTGCTAGTGGTTTGCCCGGACAGGGCGATGAGCAGTTCTTC
13,TRBV29-1,.,TRBJ2-7,TRBD1,CSVKTGSSYEQYF,TGCAGCGTTAAGACAGGGAGCTCCTACGAGCAGTACTTC
18,TRBV11-2,.,TRBJ2-1,TRBD2,CASSLPGAGASSYNEQFF,TGTGCCAGCAGCCTACCCGGCGCGGGAGCAAGCTCCTACAATGAGCAGTTCTTC
16,TRBV9,.,TRBJ2-1,TRBD2,CASSAPSGGGYNEQFF,TGTGCCAGCAGCGCCCCAAGCGGGGGGGGGTACAATGAGCAGTTCTTC
13,TRBV10-1,.,TRBJ2-5,TRBD2,CASSRLALGTQYF,TGCGCCAGCAGTAGACTAGCCCTCGGGACCCAGTACTTC
15,TRBV11-2,few,TRBJ1-1,.,CASSLFPGMNTEAFF,TGTGCCAGCAGCCTTTTTCCGGGGATGAACACTGAAGCTTTCTTT
15,TRBV2,.,TRBJ1-1,TRBD1,CASSDRDRKFAEAFF,TGTGCCAGCAGTGACAGGGACAGGAAGTTTGCTGAAGCTTTCTTT
15,TRBV6-4,few,TRBJ2-3,TRBD2,CASSPTSGSADTQYF,TGTGCCAGCAGCCCCACTAGCGGGAGCGCAGATACGCAGTATTTT
15,TRBV27,.,TRBJ2-3,.,CASSPFRGSTDTQYF,TGTGCCAGCAGTCCCTTCCGAGGAAGCACAGATACGCAGTATTTT
13,TRBV5-4,.,TRBJ2-1,.,CASTESGYDEQFF,TGTGCCAGCACCGAAAGCGGGTACGATGAGCAGTTCTTC
14,TRBV7-9,.,TRBJ2-3,.,CASSLGGQGDTQYF,TGTGCCAGCAGCTTAGGCGGCCAGGGAGATACGCAGTATTTT
14,TRBV11-3,.,TRBJ1-4,.,CASSAGGGGEKLFF,TGTGCCAGCAGCGCCGGAGGGGGAGGTGAAAAACTGTTTTTT
14,TRBV11-3,.,TRBJ1-4,.,CASSSRDNNEKLFF,TGTGCCAGCAGCTCCCGGGACAATAATGAAAAACTGTTTTTT
16,TRBV12-5,.,TRBJ2-5,TRBD2,CASGGAAGEGGETQYF,TGTGCTAGTGGGGGAGCAGCGGGGGAGGGTGGCGAGACCCAGTACTTC
12,TRBV4-1,few,TRBJ2-7,TRBD1,CARGDSSYEQYF,TGCGCCAGGGGGGACAGCTCCTACGAGCAGTACTTC
14,TRBV27,.,TRBJ2-7,.,CASRPGTRSYEQYF,TGTGCCAGCAGACCCGGGACGCGATCCTACGAGCAGTACTTC
13,TRBV29-1,.,TRBJ2-7,TRBD1,CSATGANSYEQYF,TGCAGCGCCACAGGGGCGAACTCCTACGAGCAGTACTTC
18,TRBV7-2,.,TRBJ2-1,TRBD2,CASSLGLAGGSKHNEQFF,TGTGCCAGCAGCTTGGGACTAGCGGGGGGAAGTAAACACAATGAGCAGTTCTTC
13,TRBV14,.,TRBJ2-5,.,CASSQWTGETQYF,TGTGCCAGCAGCCAGTGGACCGGCGAGACCCAGTACTTC
14,TRBV21-1,.,TRBJ2-7,.,CASSKPSPSYEQYF,TGTGCCAGCAGCAAACCTTCCCCGTCCTACGAGCAGTACTTC